This TCR beta chain is from a study of low-dose radiotherapy and immunotherapy resistance in tumors. Study-level information: Participants in Cohort 1 were administered 0.5 Gy per fraction at 2-week intervals, to a cumulative dose of 6.5 Gy. Intravenously given cyclophosphamide 200 mg/m2 followed a two-week schedule that placed each dose one day before radiation and immunotherapy. On cycle 1 day 1, patients started four cycles of oral aspirin 300 mg daily.

This clonotype was seen repeatedly, ten times or more. CDR3 length equals 13 residues. From germline, CDR1 is SGDLS and CDR2 YYNGEE. V was pared by 4 bases and J by 2 bases, with 2 bases of the junction left unmatched. The time point here: before trial treatment. Nivolumab, ipilimumab, aspirin, low-dose cyclophosphamide and low-dose radiotherapy were all administered to the donors. Gene-specific TRAV and TRBV primers were used for first-strand cDNA, covering alpha and beta chains. Using a constant-region primer together with a V-primer adapter, TCRs were subjected to around 20 PCR cycles of amplification. TCRdb recomputed calls from the reads with MiXCR, one row per CDR3 protein. The data show tens of thousands of distinct CDR3 sequences, roughly a sixth seen once.

The TCR originated in a male donor with prostate cancer. This specimen consisted of PBMCs, obtained before treatment. V and J are TRBV9 and TRBJ2-7, with TRBD1 matching over 8 bases. Written as DNA, the CDR3 is TGTGCCAGCAGCACGACAGGGGCCTACGAGCAGTACTTC. Translated: CASSTTGAYEQYF.